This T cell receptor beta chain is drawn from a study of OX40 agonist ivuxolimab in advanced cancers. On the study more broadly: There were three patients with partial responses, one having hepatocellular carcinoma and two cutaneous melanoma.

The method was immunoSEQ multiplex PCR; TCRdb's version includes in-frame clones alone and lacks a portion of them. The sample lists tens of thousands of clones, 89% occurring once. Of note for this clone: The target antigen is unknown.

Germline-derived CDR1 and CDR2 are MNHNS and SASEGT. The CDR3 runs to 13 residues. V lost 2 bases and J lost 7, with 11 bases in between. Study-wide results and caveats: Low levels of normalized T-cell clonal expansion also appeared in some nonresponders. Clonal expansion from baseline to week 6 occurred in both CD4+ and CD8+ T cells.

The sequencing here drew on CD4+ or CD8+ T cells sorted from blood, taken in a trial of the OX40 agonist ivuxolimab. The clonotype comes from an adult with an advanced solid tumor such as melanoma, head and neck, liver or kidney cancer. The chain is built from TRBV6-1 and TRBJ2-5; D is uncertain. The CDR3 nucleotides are TGTGCCAGCAGTGAATCTTTGGTAGGGACCCAGTACTTC. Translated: CASSESLVGTQYF.